These 3 T cell receptor beta chains were all obtained from the same sample, sequenced in a study of CD8 T cells in ankylosing spondylitis. These receptors are not linked to any known antigen. Study-level results: Made up of eight or nine highly homologous variants, a TCR beta motif appeared characteristic of ankylosing spondylitis blood.

TCRdb reprocessed the 5' RACE reads with MiXCR, giving one entry per CDR3 protein. The sample shows 350,000 or so distinct CDR3 sequences, approximately 8% of them seen only once. The sequenced sample consisted of blood, either unsorted or a sorted T cell fraction (not recorded which). These receptors came from a male donor with ankylosing spondylitis.

This clonotype was seen a few times. The chain uses TRBV28 and TRBJ1-5; D perhaps matches TRBD1 (6 bases). The CDR3 has 16 amino acids. Trimming cost V 0 bases and J 0 bases, with 9 bases left between them. CDR1 is MDHEN and CDR2 is SYDVKM in the germline V gene. CDR3 nucleotide sequence: TGTGCCAGCAGTTTATGGTCACAGGGTAGCAATCAGCCCCAGCATTTT. Protein: CASSLWSQGSNQPQHF.

This clonotype was picked up a small number of times. This sequence joins TRBV11-2 and TRBJ1-1; no clear D. Trimming pared 2 bases from V and 2 bases from J, leaving 18 bases between. Germline V gives CDR1 SGHAT, CDR2 FQNNGV. This CDR3 contains 17 residues. The CDR3 DNA reads as TGTGCCAGCAGCTTATCCCCACGGGGAGGGAACAACACTGAAGCTTTCTTT. Its translation: CASSLSPRGGNNTEAFF. Together with reference TRBV11-2 and TRBJ1-1, the CDR3 gives the full variable domain: EAGVAQSPRYKIIEKRQSVAFWCNPISGHATLYWYQQILGQGPKLLIQFQNNGVVDDSQLPKDRFSAERLKGVDSTLKIQPAKLEDSAVYLCASSLSPRGGNNTEAFFGQGTRLTVV.

The gene calls are TRBV7-7 and TRBJ2-1, with 9 bases lining up with TRBD2. There are 15 residues in the CDR3. V was pared by 2 bases and J by 7 bases, with 6 bases of the junction left unmatched. Germline V gives CDR1 SSHAT, CDR2 FNYEAQ (reference sequence). Here the CDR3 DNA reads TGTGCCAGCAGCTTAAGCGGGAGGCGTTCGAATGAGCAGTTCTTC. Translated, it gives CASSLSGRRSNEQFF.